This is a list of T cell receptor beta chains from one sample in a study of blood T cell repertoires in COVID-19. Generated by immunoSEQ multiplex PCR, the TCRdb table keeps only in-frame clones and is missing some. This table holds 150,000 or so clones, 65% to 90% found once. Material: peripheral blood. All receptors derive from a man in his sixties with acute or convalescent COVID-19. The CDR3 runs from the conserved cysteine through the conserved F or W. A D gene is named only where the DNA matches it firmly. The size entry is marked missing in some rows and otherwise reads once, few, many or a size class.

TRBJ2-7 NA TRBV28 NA CASSSQVPYEQYF TGTGCCAGCAGTTCTCAGGTTCCCTACGAGCAGTACTTC
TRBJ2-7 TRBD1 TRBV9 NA CASSGTGTAYEQYF TGTGCCAGCAGCGGCACCGGGACAGCCTACGAGCAGTACTTC
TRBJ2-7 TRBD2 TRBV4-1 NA CASSQELAGAPGYEQYF TGCGCCAGCAGCCAAGAATTAGCGGGAGCGCCCGGTTACGAGCAGTACTTC
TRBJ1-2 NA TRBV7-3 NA CASSPGQGFGGYTF TGTGCCAGCAGCCCAGGCCAGGGATTTGGTGGCTACACCTTC
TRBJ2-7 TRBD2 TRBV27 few CASSFFLAGVHEQYF TGTGCCAGCAGTTTTTTTCTAGCGGGAGTCCACGAGCAGTACTTC
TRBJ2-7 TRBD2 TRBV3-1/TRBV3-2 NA CASASISGARYEQYF TGTGCCAGCGCCTCGATTAGCGGGGCGAGGTACGAGCAGTACTTC
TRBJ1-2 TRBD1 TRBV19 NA CASSMPGGAVGYTF TGTGCCAGTAGTATGCCAGGGGGCGCGGTTGGCTACACCTTC
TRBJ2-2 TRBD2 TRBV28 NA CASSPRLGLAGPGELFF TGTGCCAGCAGCCCCCGACTGGGACTAGCGGGACCCGGGGAGCTGTTTTTT
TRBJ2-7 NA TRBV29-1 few CSVGDSGGYGEQYF TGCAGCGTAGGGGACTCTGGGGGATACGGCGAGCAGTACTTC
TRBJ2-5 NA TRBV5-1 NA CASSLTQTTPRWGPQETQYF TGCGCCAGCAGCTTGACCCAGACTACTCCCCGTTGGGGGCCTCAAGAGACCCAGTACTTC
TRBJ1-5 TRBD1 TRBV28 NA CASSTRGGSNQPQHF TGTGCCAGCAGCACTAGAGGGGGCAGCAATCAGCCCCAGCATTTT
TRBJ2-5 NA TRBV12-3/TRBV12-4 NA CASSLSGQETQYF TGTGCCAGCAGTTTAAGCGGCCAAGAGACCCAGTACTTC
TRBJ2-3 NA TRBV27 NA CASSDGGRTDTQYF TGTGCCAGCAGTGACGGGGGAAGGACAGATACGCAGTATTTT
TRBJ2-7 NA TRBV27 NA CASSSSGHLYEQYF TGTGCCAGCAGTTCCTCGGGACACCTCTACGAGCAGTACTTC
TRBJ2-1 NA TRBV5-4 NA CASSSGGILSYNEQFF TGTGCCAGCAGCAGCGGAGGGATCCTCTCCTACAATGAGCAGTTCTTC
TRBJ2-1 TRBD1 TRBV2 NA CASTGGKNEQFF TGTGCCTCAACAGGGGGAAAAAATGAGCAGTTCTTC